One sample yielded the 20 T cell receptor beta chains listed below, sequenced in a study of cytomegalovirus exposure and HLA in healthy donors. PCR used 60 Vbeta primers and 13 Jbeta primers. Libraries were prepared by immunoSEQ multiplex PCR; TCRdb keeps only in-frame clonotypes and omits some of them. The sample holds 190,000 or so clones, roughly four fifths seen once. Sequencing input: PBMCs. The receptors stem from a man in his fifties in good health and CMV-seronegative.

The chain uses TRBV28 and TRBJ1-5; D gene uncertain. V lost 6 bases and J 2 bases, leaving 11 bases between the germline ends. Germline CDR1 is MDHEN and CDR2 is SYDVKM. The CDR3 sequence is 14 residues long. The CDR3 sequence is CASRPGGRNQPQHF. CDR3 bases: TGTGCCAGCAGGCCAGGCGGGCGCAATCAGCCCCAGCATTTT.

The chain joins TRBV7-3 to TRBJ2-7; 8 bases map to TRBD2. Looked up from germline, CDR1 is SGHTA and CDR2 is FQGTGA. CDR3 length equals 15 residues. V dropped 6 bases and J dropped 6; count of bases not matched to a gene: 13. CDR3 amino acids: CASRLSGNPSTEQYF. The CDR3, as DNA: TGTGCCAGCAGACTTAGCGGGAACCCCTCGACCGAGCAGTACTTC.

The chain recombines TRBV4-2 with TRBJ1-6; D gene unclear. With 0 bases removed from V and 0 bases from J, the gap between germline ends came to 12 bases. There are 18 residues in the CDR3. Germline assignment: CDR1 LGHNA and CDR2 YNFKEQ. CDR3 loop: CASSQDLATRSYNSPLHF. In DNA form, the CDR3 reads TGTGCCAGCAGCCAAGATCTGGCCACCCGCTCCTATAATTCACCCCTCCACTTT.

This chain joins TRBV28 and TRBJ2-7; 8 bases agree with TRBD2. Germline V gives CDR1 MDHEN, CDR2 SYDVKM. Trimming took 3 bases from V and 8 from J; bases not matched to a gene: 6. The CDR3 is 13 amino acids. CDR3 region: CASSFSGTIQQYF. CDR3 DNA sequence: TGTGCCAGCAGTTTTAGCGGGACAATACAGCAGTACTTC.

This chain connects TRBV28 to TRBJ1-4; D possibly corresponds to TRBD1 (5 bases). Germline CDR1 is MDHEN and CDR2 is SYDVKM. This CDR3 comprises 16 residues. V lost 4 bases, J lost 2 bases, and 14 bases lay in between. This chain's CDR3 is CASSWGWGVTNEKLFF. The CDR3 DNA reads as TGTGCCAGCAGTTGGGGGTGGGGGGTTACTAATGAAAAACTGTTTTTT.

Regarding this clone: An end of the junction differs from the germline gene, which may be a read error. The chain carries TRBV7-9 and TRBJ2-7; D not certain. The CDR3 is made up of 12 amino acids. Per germline, CDR1 SEHNR and CDR2 FQNEAQ (reference sequence). CDR3: CSSSINSYEQYF. The CDR3 nucleotides read TGTTCCAGCAGCATTAACTCCTACGAGCAGTACTTC.

With respect to this clone: Compared with germline, one end of the junction differs, possibly owing to a read error. The chain links TRBV29-1 to TRBJ2-7, with D possibly matching TRBD1 (6 bases). Germline V gene data show CDR1 as SQVTM and CDR2 as ANQGSEA. The CDR3 runs to 13 residues. The CDR3 sequence is CSVRKRGWDDQYF. As DNA, the CDR3 is TGCAGCGTTCGGAAAAGGGGGTGGGACGATCAGTACTTC.

This clone was counted a few times. CDR3 region: CASRKGRTEAFF. In nucleotides, the CDR3 is TGTGCCAGCAGAAAGGGGAGGACTGAAGCTTTCTTT. The chain has TRBV5-8 and TRBJ1-1; tentatively, D is TRBD1 (5 bases). The germline V and J ends were trimmed by 5 bases and 5 bases, with 10 bases remaining between them. The germline V gene encodes CDR1 SGHTS and CDR2 YDEGEE. The CDR3 has 12 residues.

The CDR3 protein is CASSLSGVYNEQFF. The CDR3 nucleotides read TGTGCCAGCAGCCTATCCGGGGTTTACAATGAGCAGTTCTTC. The chain links TRBV11-3 to TRBJ2-1, with a weak D call TRBD2 (5 bases). Germline CDR1 reads SGHNT; CDR2 reads YENEEA. There are 14 residues in the CDR3. Trimming left V 5 bases short and J 4 bases short, with 12 bases between.

CDR3 nucleotides: TGTGCCAGCAGCTCCACAGGGGGCTCTGGAAACACCATATATTTT. Translation: CASSSTGGSGNTIYF. The J gene is TRBJ1-3, the V gene TRBV28, with 8 bases matching TRBD1. The V segment lost 6 bases and the J segment 0 bases; nucleotides outside the gene matches: 4. The CDR3 covers 15 residues. Germline CDR1 and CDR2: MDHEN and SYDVKM.

The chain uses TRBV5-6 and TRBJ1-5; TRBD1 aligns across 10 bases. Germline assignment: CDR1 SGHDT and CDR2 YYEEEE. Trimming cost V 4 bases and J 7 bases; bases outside gene matches: 11. The CDR3 has 16 amino acids. In DNA form, the CDR3 reads TGTGCCAGCAGCCTGCTCGGACAGGGGGATGTCCAGCCCCAGCATTTT. Translation gives CASSLLGQGDVQPQHF.

The rearrangement joins TRBV4-3 to TRBJ2-7; 8 bases match TRBD2. J lost 0 bases, V lost 4 bases, and 11 bases had no gene match. Germline CDR1 is LGHNA and CDR2 is YSLEER. The CDR3 totals 17 residues. CDR3 in DNA: TGCGCCAGCAGCCCCGTCATTACAGGGACTAGCTCCTACGAGCAGTACTTC. It yields the protein CASSPVITGTSSYEQYF.

DNA of the CDR3: TGTGCCAGCAGTTACTCCCGGCCAGGCTACACAGATACGCAGTATTTT. Its protein is CASSYSRPGYTDTQYF. The chain uses TRBV6-5 and TRBJ2-3, with D uncertain. Between the trimmed V and J ends, which lost 0 bases and 2 bases, there was a span of 12 bases. The CDR3 contains 16 residues. Germline V gives CDR1 MNHEY, CDR2 SVGAGI.

The chain uses TRBV4-2 and TRBJ2-3, with D unclear. Trimming left V 4 bases short and J 6 bases short, with 17 bases between. CDR1 and CDR2 from the germline V gene are LGHNA and YNFKEQ. The CDR3 covers 15 residues. The CDR3: CASSPATLMGDTQYF. In DNA form, the CDR3 reads TGTGCCAGCAGCCCCGCTACGTTAATGGGCGATACGCAGTATTTT.

V is TRBV6-1 and J is TRBJ2-7; TRBD1 matches at 8 bases. Germline V lookup: CDR1 MNHNS, CDR2 SASEGT. V lost 7 bases to trimming and J lost 2 bases; unmatched junction nucleotides: 4. This CDR3 has 13 residues. CDR3 sequence reads: CASTNRGTYEQYF. For the CDR3, the DNA is TGTGCCAGCACGAACAGGGGGACCTACGAGCAGTACTTC.

CDR3 amino acids: CASSTGGYGNYGYTF. Here the CDR3 DNA reads TGTGCGAGCTCCACCGGGGGTTATGGTAACTATGGCTACACCTTC. The V and J genes are TRBV25-1 and TRBJ1-2, with a tentative D call TRBD1 (5 bases). The CDR3 covers 15 residues. Germline V gene sequence: CDR1 MGHDK, CDR2 SYGVNS.

V usage is TRBV5-8 and J usage is TRBJ1-3; 8 bases fit TRBD1. Germline CDR1 is SGHTS and CDR2 is YDEGEE. The CDR3 length is 16 residues. J was trimmed by 1 base and V by 4 bases; bases with no gene match: 7. CDR3 nucleotide sequence: TGTGCCAGCAGCCGACACAGGGGGACGTCTGGAAACACCATATATTTT. Its protein product is CASSRHRGTSGNTIYF.

The V call is TRBV28, the J call TRBJ1-2; D gene uncertain. The ends were cut back, 3 bases at V and 2 bases at J, with 7 bases in the middle. Germline V gene sequence: CDR1 MDHEN, CDR2 SYDVKM. CDR3 length equals 13 residues. The CDR3 loop is CASSFGQNYGYTF. CDR3 DNA: TGTGCCAGCAGTTTTGGGCAGAACTATGGCTACACCTTC.

The V gene is TRBV7-2, the J gene TRBJ2-4; the D gene is possibly TRBD2 (6 bases). V lost 2 bases, J lost 9 bases, and 14 bases lay in between. Germline CDR1 is SGHTA and CDR2 is FQGNSA. CDR3 length equals 14 residues. CDR3 region: CASSLMTLGGIQYF. The CDR3 DNA follows: TGTGCCAGCAGCTTAATGACGCTGGGGGGCATTCAGTACTTC. Combining the CDR3 with reference TRBV7-2 and TRBJ2-4 gives the whole variable domain GAGVSQSPSNKVTEKGKDVELRCDPISGHTALYWYRQSLGQGLEFLIYFQGNSAPDKSGLPSDRFSAERTGGSVSTLTIQRTQQEDSAVYLCASSLMTLGGIQYFGAGTRLSVL.

The chain employs TRBV9 and TRBJ2-1; TRBD2 matches at 7 bases. The CDR3 loop spans 16 amino acids. V lost 0 bases and J lost 7; bases outside the gene matches: 10. Germline-derived CDR1 and CDR2 are SGDLS and YYNGEE. This CDR3 reads CASSVGGGRSWNEQFF. DNA of the CDR3: TGTGCCAGCAGCGTAGGGGGGGGTAGGTCGTGGAATGAGCAGTTCTTC.